This entry lists 32 T cell receptor beta chains sequenced from one sample in a study of regulatory T cells in long-lasting Graves disease. Time point specified: persistent/refractory GD, antithyroid drugs over 5 years with positive TRAb. The TCR library was prepared using RNA isolated from PBMCs. To make TCR beta libraries, researchers used iRepertoire HTBI primers and Arm-PCR of CDR3 regions. In TCRdb, the multiplex PCR reads were re-called with MiXCR into one record per CDR3 protein. The table records about 470,000 distinct CDR3 sequences, less than 25% of them present only once. The sequenced sample was peripheral blood mononuclear cells (PBMCs), obtained when the disease was refractory, from a patient treated with antithyroid drugs. The receptors come from a female donor with Graves disease.

V and J are TRBV6-1 and TRBJ1-6, with 7 positions matching TRBD1. V lost 1 base to trimming and J lost 0 bases; unmatched junction nucleotides: 6. Germline loops: CDR1 MNHNS, CDR2 SASEGT. There are 18 residues in the CDR3. CDR3 sequence reads: CASSEGPGQSSYNSPLHF. The CDR3 nucleotides are TGTGCCAGCAGTGAAGGTCCGGGACAGAGCTCCTATAATTCACCCCTCCACTTT.

The chain has TRBV6-5 and TRBJ2-7, with 10 bases identical to TRBD2. The CDR3 runs 15 residues. Per the germline V gene, CDR1 is MNHEY and CDR2 is SVGAGI. V shed 2 bases and J 4 bases; nucleotides not matched to a gene: 5. The CDR3: CASSYQREGRYEQYF. The CDR3 DNA reads as TGTGCCAGCAGTTACCAGCGGGAGGGGAGGTACGAGCAGTACTTC.

This clonotype was detected a few times. The gene calls are TRBV2 and TRBJ2-3, with TRBD1 as a possible D gene (6 bases). This CDR3 is built from 12 residues. Between the trimmed V and J ends, which lost 8 bases and 1 base, there was a span of 7 bases. The germline V gene has CDR1 SNHLY and CDR2 FYNNEI. The CDR3 bases are TGTGCCAGCGGGACACGCACAGATACGCAGTATTTT. It translates to CASGTRTDTQYF.

There are many counts of this clonotype. The CDR3 reads CASSPSYGTGGTEAFF. The CDR3 DNA is TGCGCCAGCAGCCCGTCGTATGGGACAGGGGGGACTGAAGCTTTCTTT. V gene TRBV5-1 combines with J gene TRBJ1-1, with 11 bases identical to TRBD1. Trimming removed 4 bases from V and 5 bases from J; junction bases left unmatched: 10. Per the germline V gene, CDR1 is SGHRS and CDR2 is YFSETQ. CDR3 length: 16 residues.

About this clonotype itself: This may arise from a read error, as a much more abundant clone is one base away. This chain joins TRBV30 and TRBJ2-5; D remains ambiguous. The CDR3 consists of 13 residues. Germline V gene lookup returns CDR1 GTSNPN and CDR2 SVGIG (reference sequence). V was cut by 1 base and J by 2 bases, with 8 bases left in between. The CDR3 here is CAWSEADQETQYF. CDR3 sequence (DNA): TGTGCCTGGAGTGAGGCGGATCAAGAGACCCAGTACTTC. Looking up the rest from reference TRBV30 and TRBJ2-5 gives the full variable domain: SQTIHQWPATLVQPVGSPLSLECTVEGTSNPNLYWYRQAAGRGLQLLFYSVGIGQISSEVPQNLSASRPQDRQFILSSKKLLLSDSGFYLCAWSEADQETQYFGPGTRLLVL.

V is TRBV20-1 and J is TRBJ2-7; 7 positions agree with TRBD2. The V gene's germline CDR1 is DFQATT and CDR2 SNEGSKA (reference sequence). Trimming at V came to 0 bases and at J to 0 bases, leaving 17 bases not matched to a gene. This CDR3 has 19 amino acids. CDR3 DNA: TGCAGTGCTAGAGATTCCCGGACTACTAGTGGCGGGAGCTCCTACGAGCAGTACTTC. It encodes CSARDSRTTSGGSSYEQYF.

CDR3 sequence: CSASLPGLAHHEQYF. The CDR3 DNA is TGCAGTGCTAGCTTGCCGGGACTAGCGCACCACGAGCAGTACTTC. The chain joins TRBV20-1 to TRBJ2-7; the match to TRBD2 covers 10 bases. Germline lookup yields CDR1 DFQATT and CDR2 SNEGSKA (reference sequence). The CDR3 sequence is 15 residues long. V shed 3 bases, J shed 5 bases, and the junction held 10 bases outside the gene matches.

V and J are TRBV5-1 and TRBJ2-3, with 11 bases lining up with TRBD2. Losses at the gene ends were 3 bases for V and 6 bases for J; bases not matched to a gene: 6. Germline lookup yields CDR1 SGHRS and CDR2 YFSETQ. CDR3 size: 15 residues. The DNA for the CDR3 is TGCGCCAGCAGCTCGGGACTAGCGGAGGAGGATACGCAGTATTTT. Protein: CASSSGLAEEDTQYF. Filled out from reference TRBV5-1 and TRBJ2-3, the complete variable domain reads KAGVTQTPRYLIKTRGQQVTLSCSPISGHRSVSWYQQTPGQGLQFLFEYFSETQRNKGNFPGRFSGRQFSNSRSEMNVSTLELGDSALYLCASSSGLAEEDTQYFGPGTRLTVL.

The chain employs TRBV15 and TRBJ2-7; 8 bases are shared with TRBD1. The CDR3 has 16 residues. Trimming removed 0 bases from V and 6 bases from J; junction bases left unmatched: 10. Per the germline V gene, CDR1 is LNHNV and CDR2 is YYDKDF (reference sequence). CDR3 DNA sequence: TGTGCCACCAGCAGAGATCGTGGCAGGGGGCGTACCGAGCAGTACTTC. Translating it yields CATSRDRGRGRTEQYF.

A word on this clonotype: This may be a read error: a much more frequent sequence differs by one nucleotide. This chain uses TRBV3-1 with TRBJ2-1; 8 bases align to TRBD2. The last part of the DNA fits TRBJ2-5 better; the J call may be wrong. Germline values: CDR1 LGHDT, CDR2 YNNKEL (reference sequence). The CDR3 length is 16 residues. The CDR3 DNA follows: TGTGCCAGCAGCCCCACTAGCGGAAGACACCAAGAGACCCAGTACTTC. It is translated as CASSPTSGRHQETQYF.

This clonotype was recorded many times. The J gene is TRBJ2-7, the V gene TRBV2; TRBD2 matches at 13 bases. V shed 7 bases, J shed 3 bases, and the junction held 3 bases outside the gene matches. The CDR3 has 14 residues. Per germline, CDR1 SNHLY and CDR2 FYNNEI. The CDR3 DNA follows: TGTGCCAGCACCCGGACTAGCGGGAGCTACGAGCAGTACTTC. This codes for CASTRTSGSYEQYF.

The table lists this clonotype with many counts. CDR3 bases: TGTGCCAGCAGTGAAGGGTGGACGGCCAAAAACATTCAGTACTTC. It codes for CASSEGWTAKNIQYF. The chain uses TRBV2 and TRBJ2-4; D not certain. V was clipped by 1 base and J by 1 base, with 8 bases between them. This CDR3 spans 15 amino acids. Per the germline V gene, CDR1 is SNHLY and CDR2 is FYNNEI.

The chain employs TRBV5-1 and TRBJ2-2, with TRBD2 matching 10 bases. The CDR3 covers 17 residues. The germline V gene has CDR1 SGHRS and CDR2 YFSETQ. J lost 2 bases, V lost 0 bases, and 4 bases had no gene match. The CDR3 DNA follows: TGCGCCAGCAGCTTGGATCCTAGCGGGAGTAACACCGGGGAGCTGTTTTTT. This gives the protein CASSLDPSGSNTGELFF.

This clonotype was observed a handful of times. The chain has TRBV30 and TRBJ2-2, with TRBD1 matching over 8 bases. Germline V gives CDR1 GTSNPN, CDR2 SVGIG (reference sequence). The CDR3 totals 15 residues. Trimming cost V 5 bases and J 2 bases; bases outside gene matches: 7. CDR3 protein: CAWVGDRYNTGELFF. CDR3 coding DNA: TGTGCCTGGGTCGGGGACAGGTATAACACCGGGGAGCTGTTTTTT.

Many counts were recorded for this clonotype. Here the CDR3 reads CAWSRSLEKLFF. The CDR3 DNA follows: TGTGCCTGGAGTAGATCCTTGGAAAAACTGTTTTTT. The gene calls are TRBV30 and TRBJ1-4; no clear D. The CDR3 runs 12 residues. The germline V gene encodes CDR1 GTSNPN and CDR2 SVGIG (reference sequence). V was trimmed by 2 bases and J by 8 bases, leaving 9 bases between them.

This clonotype was observed many times. The V gene is TRBV12-3 or TRBV12-4, the J gene TRBJ1-4, with no clear D. The germline V and J ends were trimmed by 5 bases and 7 bases, with 11 bases remaining between them. The CDR3 contains 13 residues. The CDR3 loop reads CASSPTNSEKLFF. The CDR3 nucleotides read TGTGCCAGCAGTCCTACTAACAGTGAAAAACTGTTTTTT.

The CDR3 coding sequence is TGTGCCAGCAGCCAAGCTTATGACTCTAGAGACACCGGGGAGCTGTTTTTT. Encoded protein: CASSQAYDSRDTGELFF. This sequence joins TRBV4-2 and TRBJ2-2; D not certain. This CDR3 comprises 17 residues. The V and J ends lost 1 base and 3 bases respectively, with 15 bases between them. The germline gives CDR1 LGHNA, CDR2 YNFKEQ.

This clonotype was counted between two and nine times. The chain carries TRBV20-1 and TRBJ2-7; possible D gene TRBD2, 7 bases. Germline V lookup: CDR1 DFQATT, CDR2 SNEGSKA (reference sequence). V gave up 3 bases and J gave up 1 base, with 13 bases separating them. This CDR3 is built from 14 residues. CDR3 nucleotides: TGCAGTGCTAGGGGCAGGGGAGGGTCCTACGAGCAGTACTTC. Protein: CSARGRGGSYEQYF.

This clonotype was counted at least ten times. V and J are TRBV5-1 and TRBJ2-7; TRBD2 matches at 9 bases. V lost 1 base to trimming and J lost 2 bases; unmatched junction nucleotides: 10. The V gene's germline CDR1 is SGHRS and CDR2 YFSETQ. This CDR3 has 17 amino acids. CDR3 region: CASSLWLAGHPPYEQYF. Written as DNA, the CDR3 is TGCGCCAGCAGCTTGTGGCTAGCGGGACATCCCCCCTACGAGCAGTACTTC.

This clonotype came up many times. This chain joins TRBV28 and TRBJ2-7; TRBD2 matches at 12 bases. J gave up 7 bases and V 5 bases, and 15 bases lay outside the gene matches. Per germline, CDR1 MDHEN and CDR2 SYDVKM. The CDR3 is made up of 17 amino acids. CDR3 bases: TGTGCCAGCAGTCCTTCCCCTCTAGCGGGAGGGCCGGGGGAGCAGTACTTC. Protein product: CASSPSPLAGGPGEQYF.

This clonotype was seen a handful of times. J is TRBJ2-7 and V is TRBV19; 7 nucleotides agree with TRBD2. Looked up from germline, CDR1 is LNHDA and CDR2 is SQIVND (reference sequence). This CDR3 has 15 amino acids. V was pared by 4 bases and J by 3 bases, with 9 bases of the junction left unmatched. CDR3 DNA: TGTGCCAGTAGTACACCCGAGCGGGAAGACTACGAGCAGTACTTC. Its translation: CASSTPEREDYEQYF.

With regard to this clonotype: Just one base apart from a much larger clone, this may be a read error. The missing conserved phenylalanine or tryptophan at the end of this CDR3 makes a read error likely. The chain is built from TRBV6-1 and TRBJ2-5, with TRBD2 identical over 9 bases. The CDR3 extends over 14 amino acids. Germline CDR1 reads MNHNS; CDR2 reads SASEGT. The trim removed 5 bases at V and 5 bases at J, leaving 6 bases unmatched. The CDR3 coding sequence is TGTGCCAGCAGTAGGCCTAGCGGGATGGAGACCCAGTACTTA. It translates to CASSRPSGMETQYL.

This clonotype was seen ten or more times. As DNA, the CDR3 is TGCAGTGCTCCCTTAAATGCAGGGGGCAGGATTGGCTATGGCTACACCTTC. It is translated as CSAPLNAGGRIGYGYTF. V and J are TRBV20-1 and TRBJ1-2; 8 bases line up with TRBD1. The CDR3 has 17 residues. V gave up 5 bases and J gave up 4 bases; unmatched junction bases: 18. Germline-derived CDR1 and CDR2 are DFQATT and SNEGSKA (reference sequence).

The table lists this clonotype with many counts. The CDR3 DNA is TGTGCCAGCAGTTCCCCGACAGGGTTTAGTCAGCCCCAGCATTTT. Protein: CASSSPTGFSQPQHF. The rearrangement links TRBV28 to TRBJ1-5, with 7 nucleotides matching TRBD1. CDR3 length equals 15 residues. Germline V gene sequence: CDR1 MDHEN, CDR2 SYDVKM. Trimming at V came to 4 bases and at J to 6 bases, leaving 9 bases not matched to a gene.

This chain connects TRBV19 to TRBJ1-2; 7 bases match TRBD1. Losses at the gene ends were 3 bases for V and 3 bases for J; bases not matched to a gene: 1. Germline CDR1 LNHDA, CDR2 SQIVND (reference sequence). This CDR3 is 13 amino acids long. CDR3 in amino acids: CASSIGQDYGYTF. The DNA of the CDR3 is TGTGCCAGTAGTATCGGACAGGACTATGGCTACACCTTC.

With regard to this clonotype: Since a much larger clone is just one base distant, this may be a read error. The rearrangement joins TRBV6-1 to TRBJ1-1; D is possibly TRBD1 (5 bases). Germline V gives CDR1 MNHNS, CDR2 SASEGT. This CDR3 comprises 13 residues. The CDR3: CASRLQGGTEALF. In DNA form, the CDR3 reads TGTGCCAGCAGGCTGCAGGGCGGCACTGAAGCTCTCTTT.

This clonotype has a handful of counts. The chain has TRBV28 and TRBJ1-6, with D possibly matching TRBD1 (5 bases). Germline V CDR1 and CDR2: MDHEN, SYDVKM. The CDR3 loop spans 16 amino acids. V was trimmed by 5 bases and J by 8 bases, leaving 19 bases between them. The CDR3 reads CASSGGGDLNDSPLHF. The CDR3 DNA reads as TGTGCCAGCAGTGGGGGTGGGGACCTAAATGATTCACCCCTCCACTTT.

Regarding this clonotype: A read error may be the cause here, since a much bigger clone is one base away. This chain links TRBV28 with TRBJ2-2, with D perhaps matching TRBD1 (6 bases). Germline V gene sequence: CDR1 MDHEN, CDR2 SYDVKM. This CDR3 is 18 amino acids long. CDR3 DNA sequence: TGTGACAGCAGTCCTATATTGAACAGGGTGCGAGTCACCGGGGAGCTGTTTTTT. Residues: CDSSPILNRVRVTGELFF. Looking up the rest from reference TRBV28 and TRBJ2-2 gives the full variable domain: DVKVTQSSRYLVKRTGEKVFLECVQDMDHENMFWYRQDPGLGLRLIYFSYDVKMKEKGDIPEGYSVSREKKERFSLILESASTNQTSMYLCDSSPILNRVRVTGELFFGEGSRLTVL.

This clonotype was seen at least ten times. This rearrangement joins TRBV6-1 to TRBJ1-4; possibly TRBD1 for D (5 bases). Germline V lookup: CDR1 MNHNS, CDR2 SASEGT. The CDR3 length is 14 residues. V was pared by 5 bases and J by 4 bases, with 11 bases between. The CDR3 reads CASSRGLNNEKLFF. The DNA of the CDR3 is TGTGCCAGCAGTAGGGGCCTTAATAATGAAAAACTGTTTTTT.

This clonotype has just a few counts. The chain has TRBV6-1 and TRBJ2-7; D remains unclear. The germline gives CDR1 MNHNS, CDR2 SASEGT. The CDR3 sequence is 15 residues long. V lost 7 bases to trimming and J lost 3 bases, with 19 bases between them. The CDR3 loop is CASTYRAQTYYEQYF. The CDR3 DNA is TGTGCCAGCACCTACCGGGCACAGACCTACTACGAGCAGTACTTC.

As for this clonotype: Germline is not matched at one junction end, which may reflect a read error. The rearrangement links TRBV12-3 or TRBV12-4 to TRBJ2-2, with 10 bases matching TRBD2. The CDR3 has 14 amino acids. The CDR3 DNA follows: TGTGCCAGCAGTAGCGGGAGGGATGCCGGGGAGCTGCTTTTT. The encoded protein is CASSSGRDAGELLF.

As concerns this clonotype: The junction departs from the called germline gene at one end, perhaps through a read error. This sequence joins TRBV15 and TRBJ1-1; D possibly corresponds to TRBD1 (6 bases). The germline gives CDR1 LNHNV, CDR2 YYDKDF (reference sequence). There are 13 residues in the CDR3. The CDR3 sequence: CATSRAGDTEASF. The CDR3 bases are TGTGCCACCAGCAGAGCAGGGGATACTGAAGCTTCCTTT.